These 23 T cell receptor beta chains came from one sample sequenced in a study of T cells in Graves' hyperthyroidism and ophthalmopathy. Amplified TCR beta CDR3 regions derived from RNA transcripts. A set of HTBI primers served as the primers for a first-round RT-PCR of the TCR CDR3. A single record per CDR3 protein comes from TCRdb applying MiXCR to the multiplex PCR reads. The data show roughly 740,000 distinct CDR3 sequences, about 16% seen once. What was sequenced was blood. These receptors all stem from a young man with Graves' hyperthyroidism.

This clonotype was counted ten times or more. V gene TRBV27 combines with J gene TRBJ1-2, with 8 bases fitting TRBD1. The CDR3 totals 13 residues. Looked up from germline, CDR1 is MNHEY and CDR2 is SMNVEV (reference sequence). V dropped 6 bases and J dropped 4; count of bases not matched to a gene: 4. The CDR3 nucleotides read TGTGCCAGCAGGACAGGGGACGGCTATGGCTACACCTTC. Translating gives CASRTGDGYGYTF.

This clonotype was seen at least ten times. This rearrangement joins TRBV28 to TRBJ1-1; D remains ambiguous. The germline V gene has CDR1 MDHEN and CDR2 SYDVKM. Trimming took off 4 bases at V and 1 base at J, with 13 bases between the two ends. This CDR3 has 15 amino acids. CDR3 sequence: CASSSERAGNTEAFF. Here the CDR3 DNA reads TGTGCCAGCAGTTCTGAGAGGGCGGGGAACACTGAAGCTTTCTTT.

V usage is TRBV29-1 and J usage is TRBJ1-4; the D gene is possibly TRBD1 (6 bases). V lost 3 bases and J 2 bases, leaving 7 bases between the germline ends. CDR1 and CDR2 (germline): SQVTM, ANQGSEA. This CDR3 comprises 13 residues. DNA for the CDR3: TGCAGCGTTGAGAGGGGGACTAATGAAAAACTGTTTTTT. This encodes CSVERGTNEKLFF.

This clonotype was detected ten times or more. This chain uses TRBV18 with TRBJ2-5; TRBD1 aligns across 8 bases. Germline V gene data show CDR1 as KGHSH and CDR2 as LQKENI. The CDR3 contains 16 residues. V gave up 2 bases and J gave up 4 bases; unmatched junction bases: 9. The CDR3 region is CASSPRTGKGVETQYF. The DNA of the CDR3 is TGTGCCAGCTCACCAAGGACAGGGAAGGGGGTAGAGACCCAGTACTTC.

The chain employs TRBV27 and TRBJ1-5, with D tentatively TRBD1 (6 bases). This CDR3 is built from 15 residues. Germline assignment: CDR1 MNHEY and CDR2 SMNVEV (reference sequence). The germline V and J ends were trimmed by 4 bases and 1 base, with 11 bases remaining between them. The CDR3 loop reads CASSYRVGSNQPQHF. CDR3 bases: TGTGCCAGCAGTTACAGGGTGGGAAGCAATCAGCCCCAGCATTTT.

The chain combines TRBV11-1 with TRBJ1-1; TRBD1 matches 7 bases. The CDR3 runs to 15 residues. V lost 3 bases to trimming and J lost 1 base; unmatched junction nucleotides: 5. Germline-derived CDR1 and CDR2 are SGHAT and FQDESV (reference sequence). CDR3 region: CASSFGRGRNTEAFF. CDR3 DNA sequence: TGTGCCAGCAGCTTTGGGAGGGGGCGGAACACTGAAGCTTTCTTT. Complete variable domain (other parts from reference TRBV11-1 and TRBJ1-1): EAEVAQSPRYKITEKSQAVAFWCDPISGHATLYWYRQILGQGPELLVQFQDESVVDDSQLPKDRFSAERLKGVDSTLKIQPAELGDSAMYLCASSFGRGRNTEAFFGQGTRLTVV.

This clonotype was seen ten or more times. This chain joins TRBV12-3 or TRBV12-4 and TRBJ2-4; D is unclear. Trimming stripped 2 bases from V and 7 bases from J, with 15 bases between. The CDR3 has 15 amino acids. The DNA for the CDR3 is TGTGCCAGCAGTTTAACCTATAGCCGCGAGAACATTCAGTACTTC. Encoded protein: CASSLTYSRENIQYF.

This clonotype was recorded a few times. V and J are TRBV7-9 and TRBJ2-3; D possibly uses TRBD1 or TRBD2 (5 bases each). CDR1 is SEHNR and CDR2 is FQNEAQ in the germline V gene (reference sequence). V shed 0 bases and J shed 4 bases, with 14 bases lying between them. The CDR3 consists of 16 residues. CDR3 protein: CASSLAHGGEADTQYF. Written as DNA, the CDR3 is TGTGCCAGCAGCTTAGCCCATGGGGGAGAAGCAGATACGCAGTATTTT.

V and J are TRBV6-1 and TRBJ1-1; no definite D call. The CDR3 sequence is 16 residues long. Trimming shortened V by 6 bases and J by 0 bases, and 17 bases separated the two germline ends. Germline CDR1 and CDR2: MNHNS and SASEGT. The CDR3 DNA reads TGTGCCAGCAGCCAAGAGAGAGGCAGACTGAACACTGAAGCTTTCTTT. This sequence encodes CASSQERGRLNTEAFF.

DNA for the CDR3: TGCAGCGTAGCACTGCACTCCTACGAGCAGTACTTC. Protein product: CSVALHSYEQYF. The rearrangement joins TRBV29-1 to TRBJ2-7, with unresolved D. This CDR3 has 12 residues. From germline, CDR1 is SQVTM and CDR2 ANQGSEA. With 6 bases removed from V and 0 bases from J, the gap between germline ends came to 9 bases.

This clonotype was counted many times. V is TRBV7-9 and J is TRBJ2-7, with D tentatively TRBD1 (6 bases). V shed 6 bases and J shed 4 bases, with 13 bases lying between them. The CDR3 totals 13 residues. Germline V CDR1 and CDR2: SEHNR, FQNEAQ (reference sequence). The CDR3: CASSSGTSYEQYF. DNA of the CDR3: TGTGCCAGCAGTTCCGGGACAAGTTACGAGCAGTACTTC.

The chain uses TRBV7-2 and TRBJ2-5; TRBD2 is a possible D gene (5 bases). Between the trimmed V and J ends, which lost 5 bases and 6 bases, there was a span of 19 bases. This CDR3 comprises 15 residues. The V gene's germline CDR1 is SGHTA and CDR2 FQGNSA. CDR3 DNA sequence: TGTGCCAGCAGCCTTGCCCGAGGGCCGGAGAAGACCCAGTACTTC. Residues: CASSLARGPEKTQYF.

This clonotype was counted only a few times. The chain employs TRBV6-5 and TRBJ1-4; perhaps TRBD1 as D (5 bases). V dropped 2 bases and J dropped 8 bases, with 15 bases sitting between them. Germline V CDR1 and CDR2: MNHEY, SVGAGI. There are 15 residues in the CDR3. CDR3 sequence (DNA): TGTGCCAGCAGTTACCGGTCACAGGTTTTAGAAAAACTGTTTTTT. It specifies CASSYRSQVLEKLFF.

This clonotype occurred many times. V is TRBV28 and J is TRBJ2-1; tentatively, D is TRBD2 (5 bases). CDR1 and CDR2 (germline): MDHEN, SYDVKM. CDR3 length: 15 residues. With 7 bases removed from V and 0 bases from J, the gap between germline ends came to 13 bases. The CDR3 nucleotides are TGTGCCAGCACCGGAGGCCAGAGCTCCTACAATGAGCAGTTCTTC. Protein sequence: CASTGGQSSYNEQFF.

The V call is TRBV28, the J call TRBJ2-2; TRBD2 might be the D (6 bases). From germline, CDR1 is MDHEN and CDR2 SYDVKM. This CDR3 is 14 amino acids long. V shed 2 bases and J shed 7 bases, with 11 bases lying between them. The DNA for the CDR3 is TGTGCCAGCAGTTTAGCGATGGGGGGCGGGGAGCTGTTTTTT. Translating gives CASSLAMGGGELFF.

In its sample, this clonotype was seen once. The CDR3 nucleotides are TGTGCCAGCAGTGAAGCTTCCAGCGGGAGGGGCAAAAACATTCAGTACTTC. Translating gives CASSEASSGRGKNIQYF. The rearrangement links TRBV2 to TRBJ2-4, with 10 bases that match TRBD2. J gave up 3 bases and V 0 bases, and 5 bases lay outside the gene matches. The CDR3 runs 17 residues. Germline assignment: CDR1 SNHLY and CDR2 FYNNEI.

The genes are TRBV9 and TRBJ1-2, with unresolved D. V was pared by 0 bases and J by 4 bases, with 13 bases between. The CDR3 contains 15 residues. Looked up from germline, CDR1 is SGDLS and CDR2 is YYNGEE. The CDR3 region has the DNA TGTGCCAGCAGCGTAGGTGCCACCGCTTCCTATGGCTACACCTTC. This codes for CASSVGATASYGYTF. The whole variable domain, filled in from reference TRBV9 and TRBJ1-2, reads DSGVTQTPKHLITATGQRVTLRCSPRSGDLSVYWYQQSLDQGLQFLIQYYNGEERAKGNILERFSAQQFPDLHSELNLSSLELGDSALYFCASSVGATASYGYTFGSGTRLTVV.

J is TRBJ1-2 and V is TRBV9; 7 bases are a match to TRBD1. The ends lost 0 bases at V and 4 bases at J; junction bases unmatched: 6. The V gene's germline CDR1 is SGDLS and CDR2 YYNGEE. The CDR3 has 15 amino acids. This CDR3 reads CASSVGDSLGYGYTF. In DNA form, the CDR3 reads TGTGCCAGCAGCGTAGGGGACAGTCTAGGCTATGGCTACACCTTC.

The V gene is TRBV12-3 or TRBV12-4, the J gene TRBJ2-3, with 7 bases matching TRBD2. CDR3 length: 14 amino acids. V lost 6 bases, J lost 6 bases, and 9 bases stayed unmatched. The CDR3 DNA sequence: TGTGCCAGCAGGCCACCCGGGACTATTGATACGCAGTATTTT. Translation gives CASRPPGTIDTQYF.

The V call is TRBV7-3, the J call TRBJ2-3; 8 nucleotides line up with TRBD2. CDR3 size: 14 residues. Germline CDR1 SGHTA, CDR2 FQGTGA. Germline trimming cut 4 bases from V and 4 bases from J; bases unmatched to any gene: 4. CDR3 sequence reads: CASSSSGGPDTQYF. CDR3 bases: TGTGCCAGCAGCTCTTCGGGGGGGCCAGATACGCAGTATTTT. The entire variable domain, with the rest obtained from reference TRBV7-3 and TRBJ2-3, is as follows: GAGVSQTPSNKVTEKGKYVELRCDPISGHTALYWYRQSLGQGPEFLIYFQGTGAADDSGLPNDRFFAVRPEGSVSTLKIQRTERGDSAVYLCASSSSGGPDTQYFGPGTRLTVL.

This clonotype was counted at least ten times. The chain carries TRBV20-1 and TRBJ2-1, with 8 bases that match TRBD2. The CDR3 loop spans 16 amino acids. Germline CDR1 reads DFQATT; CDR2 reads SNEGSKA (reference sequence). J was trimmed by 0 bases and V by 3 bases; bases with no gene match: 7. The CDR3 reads CSASGPSGRSYNEQFF. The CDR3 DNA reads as TGCAGTGCTAGTGGGCCTAGCGGGCGCTCCTACAATGAGCAGTTCTTC.

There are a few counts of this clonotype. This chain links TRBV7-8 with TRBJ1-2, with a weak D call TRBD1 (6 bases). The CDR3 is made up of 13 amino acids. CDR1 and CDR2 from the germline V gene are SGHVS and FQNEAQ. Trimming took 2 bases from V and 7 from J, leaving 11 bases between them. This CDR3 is CASSLQGTPGYTF. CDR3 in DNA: TGTGCCAGCAGCTTACAGGGGACTCCTGGCTACACCTTC.

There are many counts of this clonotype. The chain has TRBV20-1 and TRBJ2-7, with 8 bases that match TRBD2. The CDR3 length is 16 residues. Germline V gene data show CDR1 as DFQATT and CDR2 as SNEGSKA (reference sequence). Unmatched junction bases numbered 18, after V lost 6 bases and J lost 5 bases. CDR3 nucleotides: TGCAGTGCAGCCCCCCCCGTGGGCGGGAGGTCCCACGAGCAGTACTTC. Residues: CSAAPPVGGRSHEQYF.